This is a list of T cell receptor beta chains from one sample in a study of T cell repertoires in cytomegalovirus infection. TCRdb independently ran MiXCR on the reads; one entry per CDR3 protein. The table has approximately 400,000 distinct CDR3 sequences, about 33% seen once. The sample taken for sequencing was PBMCs. These receptors were taken from a human donor in good health (CMV status not recorded). Some clones in this sample may be carry-over from other donors' samples. Each CDR3 is given with its conserved first and last residue. D genes are given only for firm matches. Size is omitted from some rows. Given values are once, few, many or a class for expanded clones.

D gene: TRBD1; J gene: TRBJ2-7; V gene: TRBV7-9; clone size: few; CDR3 protein: CASSPRQGVPYEQYF; CDR3 DNA: TGTGCCAGCAGCCCGCGACAGGGGGTGCCCTACGAGCAGTACTTC
D gene: -; J gene: TRBJ2-7; V gene: TRBV6-2/TRBV6-3; clone size: -; CDR3 protein: CASTGLTYEQYF; CDR3 DNA: TGTGCCAGCACAGGACTTACCTACGAGCAGTACTTC
D gene: -; J gene: TRBJ1-5; V gene: TRBV18; clone size: few; CDR3 protein: CASSSGTSSNQPQHF; CDR3 DNA: TGTGCCAGCTCTTCCGGGACATCTAGCAATCAGCCCCAGCATTTT
D gene: TRBD1; J gene: TRBJ1-5; V gene: TRBV6-6; clone size: -; CDR3 protein: CASRYRGGQDAQHF; CDR3 DNA: TGTGCCAGCAGATACAGGGGGGGGCAAGATGCCCAGCATTTT
D gene: -; J gene: TRBJ1-2; V gene: TRBV15; clone size: -; CDR3 protein: CATSRDPGPINYGGYTF; CDR3 DNA: TGTGCCACCAGCAGAGATCCTGGACCCATTAACTATGGTGGCTACACCTTC
D gene: -; J gene: TRBJ2-2; V gene: TRBV20-1; clone size: -; CDR3 protein: CSARPIAGGELFF; CDR3 DNA: TGCAGTGCTAGACCTATAGCCGGCGGGGAGCTGTTTTTT
D gene: -; J gene: TRBJ2-3; V gene: TRBV5-1; clone size: few; CDR3 protein: CASSASGDDYTQYF; CDR3 DNA: TGCGCCAGCAGCGCCTCAGGGGACGACTATACGCAGTATTTT
D gene: TRBD1; J gene: TRBJ2-2; V gene: TRBV4-1; clone size: -; CDR3 protein: CASSQGLDRGGTGELFF; CDR3 DNA: TGCGCCAGCAGCCAAGGCCTGGACAGGGGCGGAACCGGGGAGCTGTTTTTT
D gene: -; J gene: TRBJ1-2; V gene: TRBV15; clone size: -; CDR3 protein: CATSRDLYQGDGNYGYTF; CDR3 DNA: TGTGCCACCAGCAGAGATTTATACCAAGGGGACGGCAACTATGGCTACACCTTC
D gene: -; J gene: TRBJ2-5; V gene: TRBV6-1; clone size: few; CDR3 protein: CASSEIGSSRETQYF; CDR3 DNA: TGTGCCAGCAGTGAAATCGGCAGTTCTCGGGAGACCCAGTACTTC
D gene: TRBD1; J gene: TRBJ1-6; V gene: TRBV6-6; clone size: -; CDR3 protein: CASRTGGRDNSPLHF; CDR3 DNA: TGTGCCAGCAGAACAGGGGGTAGGGATAATTCACCCCTCCACTTT
D gene: -; J gene: TRBJ1-5; V gene: TRBV5-5; clone size: once; CDR3 protein: CASAQTVNSNQPQHF; CDR3 DNA: TGTGCCAGCGCCCAGACAGTGAATAGCAATCAGCCCCAGCATTTT
D gene: -; J gene: TRBJ1-6; V gene: TRBV7-2; clone size: many; CDR3 protein: CATAETGPNSPLHF; CDR3 DNA: TGTGCCACCGCGGAGACAGGCCCAAATTCACCCCTCCACTTT
D gene: TRBD2; J gene: TRBJ2-7; V gene: TRBV6-1; clone size: few; CDR3 protein: CASRPSGGPSYEQYF; CDR3 DNA: TGTGCCAGCAGACCTAGCGGGGGGCCTTCCTACGAGCAGTACTTC
D gene: -; J gene: TRBJ1-3; V gene: TRBV6-6; clone size: -; CDR3 protein: CASSYSSHSGNTIYF; CDR3 DNA: TGTGCCAGCAGTTACTCGAGTCACTCTGGAAACACCATATATTTT
D gene: TRBD2; J gene: TRBJ2-5; V gene: TRBV7-2; clone size: -; CDR3 protein: CASSLALLAGGLGVQETQYF; CDR3 DNA: TGTGCCAGCAGCTTAGCGTTACTAGCGGGGGGCCTAGGAGTTCAAGAGACCCAGTACTTC
D gene: -; J gene: TRBJ1-4; V gene: TRBV7-6; clone size: many; CDR3 protein: CASSSSGAQGEKLFF; CDR3 DNA: TGTGCCAGCAGCTCATCAGGGGCGCAGGGGGAAAAACTGTTTTTT
D gene: -; J gene: TRBJ1-5; V gene: TRBV4-1; clone size: few; CDR3 protein: CASSLRDRDQPQHF; CDR3 DNA: TGCGCCAGCAGCCTCCGGGATAGAGATCAGCCCCAGCATTTT
D gene: -; J gene: TRBJ2-2; V gene: TRBV7-6; clone size: -; CDR3 protein: CASSFLSGKGNTGELFF; CDR3 DNA: TGTGCCAGCAGCTTTCTCTCCGGGAAGGGTAACACCGGGGAGCTGTTTTTT
D gene: TRBD2; J gene: TRBJ2-7; V gene: TRBV6-5; clone size: few; CDR3 protein: CASRRGTSGDYEQYF; CDR3 DNA: TGTGCCAGCAGGCGAGGGACTAGCGGGGACTACGAGCAGTACTTC
D gene: TRBD1; J gene: TRBJ1-1; V gene: TRBV5-1; clone size: -; CDR3 protein: CASTQGAQTEAFF; CDR3 DNA: TGCGCCAGCACACAGGGGGCGCAGACTGAAGCTTTCTTT
D gene: -; J gene: TRBJ2-7; V gene: TRBV6-1; clone size: few; CDR3 protein: CASSTTTYEQYF; CDR3 DNA: TGTGCCAGCAGTACGACAACTTACGAGCAGTACTTC
D gene: -; J gene: TRBJ2-7; V gene: TRBV7-9; clone size: -; CDR3 protein: CASSPEGPIRTYEQYF; CDR3 DNA: TGTGCCAGCAGCCCCGAGGGCCCGATTAGGACATACGAGCAGTACTTC
D gene: -; J gene: TRBJ1-1; V gene: TRBV11-2; clone size: -; CDR3 protein: CASSFGHRGLATEAFF; CDR3 DNA: TGTGCCAGCAGCTTTGGACACCGGGGGTTAGCCACTGAAGCTTTCTTT
D gene: -; J gene: TRBJ2-5; V gene: TRBV6-1; clone size: few; CDR3 protein: CASHRRAGETQYF; CDR3 DNA: TGTGCCAGCCACCGAAGGGCGGGGGAGACCCAGTACTTC
D gene: -; J gene: TRBJ1-5; V gene: TRBV3-1; clone size: -; CDR3 protein: CASGQDPAPGGNQPQHF; CDR3 DNA: TGTGCCAGCGGCCAAGATCCCGCACCGGGGGGCAATCAGCCCCAGCATTTT
D gene: -; J gene: TRBJ2-7; V gene: TRBV12-3/TRBV12-4; clone size: -; CDR3 protein: CASSRPGLSYEQYF; CDR3 DNA: TGTGCCAGCAGTCGCCCGGGACTCAGCTACGAGCAGTACTTC
D gene: -; J gene: TRBJ2-7; V gene: TRBV28; clone size: many; CDR3 protein: CASSYGVQSYEQYF; CDR3 DNA: TGTGCCAGCAGTTATGGTGTTCAATCCTACGAGCAGTACTTC
D gene: -; J gene: TRBJ1-5; V gene: TRBV7-9; clone size: few; CDR3 protein: CASSLDAGDPQHF; CDR3 DNA: TGTGCCAGCAGCTTAGATGCGGGGGATCCCCAGCATTTT
D gene: -; J gene: TRBJ2-5; V gene: TRBV7-9; clone size: -; CDR3 protein: CASSYHLERETQYF; CDR3 DNA: TGTGCCAGCAGCTATCACCTGGAGCGGGAGACCCAGTACTTC
D gene: TRBD1; J gene: TRBJ2-2; V gene: TRBV24-1; clone size: -; CDR3 protein: CATSDETGQGAIGELFF; CDR3 DNA: TGTGCCACCAGTGATGAGACCGGACAGGGGGCCATCGGGGAGCTGTTTTTT
D gene: TRBD1; J gene: TRBJ2-7; V gene: TRBV7-8; clone size: -; CDR3 protein: CSSSLDRDRGGEQYF; CDR3 DNA: TGTTCCAGCAGCTTAGATAGGGACAGGGGCGGCGAGCAGTACTTC
D gene: TRBD1; J gene: TRBJ2-5; V gene: TRBV12-3/TRBV12-4; clone size: few; CDR3 protein: CASSFGTGAETQYF; CDR3 DNA: TGTGCCAGCAGTTTCGGGACAGGGGCAGAGACCCAGTACTTC
D gene: TRBD2; J gene: TRBJ2-1; V gene: TRBV20-1; clone size: few; CDR3 protein: CSARSSQRGANNEQFF; CDR3 DNA: TGCAGTGCTAGAAGTAGCCAGCGGGGGGCCAACAATGAGCAGTTCTTC
D gene: -; J gene: TRBJ1-2; V gene: TRBV7-8; clone size: -; CDR3 protein: CASSPTRAIYGYTF; CDR3 DNA: TGTGCCAGCAGCCCAACGAGGGCGATCTATGGCTACACCTTC